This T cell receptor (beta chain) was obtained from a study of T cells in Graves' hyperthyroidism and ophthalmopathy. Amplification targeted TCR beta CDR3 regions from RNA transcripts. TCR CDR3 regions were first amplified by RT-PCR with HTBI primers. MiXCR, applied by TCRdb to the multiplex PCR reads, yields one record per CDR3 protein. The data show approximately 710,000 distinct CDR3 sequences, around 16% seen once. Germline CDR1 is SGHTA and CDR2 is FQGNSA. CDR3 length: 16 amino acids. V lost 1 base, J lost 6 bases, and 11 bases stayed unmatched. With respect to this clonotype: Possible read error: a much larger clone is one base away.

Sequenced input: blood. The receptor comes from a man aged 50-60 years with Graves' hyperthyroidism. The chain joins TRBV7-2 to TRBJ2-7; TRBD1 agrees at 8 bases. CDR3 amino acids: CASSLVQGQEASEQYF. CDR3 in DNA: TGTGCCAGCAGCTTAGTCCAGGGACAGGAGGCGTCCGAGCAGTACTTC.